This T cell receptor beta chain was captured in a study of control samples from healthy donors and cancer patients (dated by TCRdb to 2020 to 2022). The CDR3 starts with the cysteine, ends with the phenylalanine, and has 18 residues. Here the CDR3 DNA is all that survives: 54 bases in frame from base 1. The germline V gene provides CDR1 MNHNS and CDR2 SASEGT. Between the V and J ends, shortened by 2 bases and 0 bases respectively, the junction contains 18 bases. Library creation used the immunoSEQ multiplex PCR assay. TCRdb took over this immuneACCESS table, retaining in-frame rearrangements with V and J assigned. Such tables are incomplete; in checked studies, under half of the missing clones stem from an unresolved V gene, and the remainder is unexplained. The table for this sample records 150,000 to 200,000 clones. Of the sample, roughly 2.2% falls within the top ten clones. About this clone: No antigen is known for it.

Sequencing was carried out using blood. Recombination joined TRBV6-1 with TRBJ2-3, with TRBD2 as a weak D call on 6 bases. The source is a woman aged 30 to 39 in good health. The DNA sequence is given as TGTGCCAGCAGTGAACAACGCACGGGCGGGGTAAGCACAGATACGCAGTATTTT. Its translation is CASSEQRTGGVSTDTQYF.